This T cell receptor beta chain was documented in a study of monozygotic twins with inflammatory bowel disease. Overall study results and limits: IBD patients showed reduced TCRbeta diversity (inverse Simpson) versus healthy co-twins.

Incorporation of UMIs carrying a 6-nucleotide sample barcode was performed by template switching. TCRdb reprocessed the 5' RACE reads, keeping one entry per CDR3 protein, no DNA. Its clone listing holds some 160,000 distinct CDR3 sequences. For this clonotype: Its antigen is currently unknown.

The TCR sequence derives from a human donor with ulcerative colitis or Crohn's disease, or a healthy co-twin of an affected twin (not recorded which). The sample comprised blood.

CDR3 region: CASSLRGGAGEKLFF. The chain joins TRBV5-4 to TRBJ1-4; the D call from TCRdb, TRBD1, cannot be confirmed without DNA. The CDR3 totals 15 residues. The germline V gene has CDR1 SGHNT and CDR2 YYREEE (reference sequence).